Listed below are T cell receptor beta chains from one sample, sequenced in a study of cytomegalovirus exposure and HLA in healthy donors. Clones were sequenced by immunoSEQ multiplex PCR, and TCRdb holds only the in-frame ones, with some missing. The table lists approximately 200,000 clones, almost 80% of them singletons, with roughly 1.6% in the top ten. Sequencing used PBMCs. The receptors were gathered from a woman between 18 and 29 years old in good health and CMV-seronegative. The CDR3 runs from the conserved cysteine through the conserved F or W. Each record gives: clone size, V gene, J gene, D gene, CDR3 DNA, CDR3 protein. A D gene is named only where the DNA matches it firmly. Clone size is not always given. Where it is, it says once, few, many or a class for expanded clones.

abundance: .
v_gene: TRBV19
j_gene: TRBJ1-5
d_gene: TRBD1
CDR3nt: TGTGCCAGTAGTATGACGGGACAGTACAATCAGCCCCAGCATTTT
CDR3aa: CASSMTGQYNQPQHF

abundance: .
v_gene: TRBV7-8
j_gene: TRBJ1-2
d_gene: .
CDR3nt: TGTGCCAGCAGTCAACAGGGTACCTATGGCTACACCTTC
CDR3aa: CASSQQGTYGYTF

abundance: .
v_gene: TRBV7-3
j_gene: TRBJ2-7
d_gene: TRBD2
CDR3nt: TGTGCCAGCGGTTCCCTCCTAAGCGGGGAGGACTCCTACGAGCAGTACTTC
CDR3aa: CASGSLLSGEDSYEQYF

abundance: .
v_gene: TRBV28
j_gene: TRBJ1-5
d_gene: .
CDR3nt: TGTGCCAGCAGTTTGGATCGGGGGTTGGGTCAGCCCCAGCATTTT
CDR3aa: CASSLDRGLGQPQHF

abundance: few
v_gene: TRBV2
j_gene: TRBJ1-1
d_gene: .
CDR3nt: TGTGCCAGCAGGAGGGATGGACCTGAAGCTTTCTTT
CDR3aa: CASRRDGPEAFF

abundance: .
v_gene: TRBV6-5
j_gene: TRBJ1-1
d_gene: .
CDR3nt: TGTGCCAGCACCTACAGCGGAAAAGCTTTCTTT
CDR3aa: CASTYSGKAFF

abundance: once
v_gene: TRBV30
j_gene: TRBJ1-1
d_gene: TRBD1
CDR3nt: TGTGCCTGGAGGACAGGGACCACTGAAGCTTTCTTT
CDR3aa: CAWRTGTTEAFF

abundance: .
v_gene: TRBV19
j_gene: TRBJ1-2
d_gene: .
CDR3nt: TGTGCCAGTAGTACCCAGGACGGACTCTATGGCTACACCTTC
CDR3aa: CASSTQDGLYGYTF

abundance: once
v_gene: TRBV7-8
j_gene: TRBJ1-1
d_gene: .
CDR3nt: TGTGCCAGCAGCATACCCGGGACAATAAACACTGAAGCTTTCTTT
CDR3aa: CASSIPGTINTEAFF

abundance: few
v_gene: TRBV6-1
j_gene: TRBJ1-1
d_gene: TRBD1
CDR3nt: TGTGCCAGCAGTGAAACCCGGACAGGGAAGAACACTGAAGCTTTCTTT
CDR3aa: CASSETRTGKNTEAFF

abundance: .
v_gene: TRBV28
j_gene: TRBJ2-7
d_gene: TRBD2
CDR3nt: TGTGCCAGCAGTTTATTGCTAGCGGGGGTTAACTCCTACGAGCAGTACTTC
CDR3aa: CASSLLLAGVNSYEQYF

abundance: .
v_gene: TRBV7-9
j_gene: TRBJ1-1
d_gene: TRBD1
CDR3nt: TGTGCCAGCAGCTTCACATGGGACAGGCGTCCGAACACTGAAGCTTTCTTT
CDR3aa: CASSFTWDRRPNTEAFF

abundance: few
v_gene: TRBV4-1
j_gene: TRBJ2-3
d_gene: .
CDR3nt: TGCGCCAGCAGCCGAGGAACAGGGACAGATACGCAGTATTTT
CDR3aa: CASSRGTGTDTQYF

abundance: once
v_gene: TRBV19
j_gene: TRBJ2-5
d_gene: TRBD2
CDR3nt: TGTGCCAGTTCGGGAGGACGAGAGACCCAGTACTTC
CDR3aa: CASSGGRETQYF

abundance: once
v_gene: TRBV6-1
j_gene: TRBJ2-2
d_gene: .
CDR3nt: TGTGCCAGCAACTATGGACAGAACACCGGGGAGCTGTTTTTT
CDR3aa: CASNYGQNTGELFF

abundance: few
v_gene: TRBV29-1
j_gene: TRBJ2-7
d_gene: TRBD1
CDR3nt: TGCAGCGGACGGACAGGGAGCTACGAGCAGTACTTC
CDR3aa: CSGRTGSYEQYF

abundance: .
v_gene: TRBV7-8
j_gene: TRBJ2-7
d_gene: TRBD2
CDR3nt: TGTGCCAGCAGCCCATACGAAGGACTAGATGGTTCCGAGCAGTACTTC
CDR3aa: CASSPYEGLDGSEQYF